These 15 T cell receptor beta chains originate from one sample sequenced in a study of T cell responses to AZD1222 COVID-19 vaccine. Profiled with immunoSEQ multiplex PCR; TCRdb holds only in-frame clones, not every one. The data contain 150,000 to 200,000 clones, around 87% of them singletons. The sequenced sample was peripheral blood, obtained on day 0 of MenACWY control vaccination. Every receptor here comes from an adult in good health.

The chain employs TRBV5-1 and TRBJ2-2; D may be TRBD2 (5 bases). CDR3 size: 15 residues. Germline values: CDR1 SGHRS, CDR2 YFSETQ. The V and J ends lost 3 bases and 5 bases respectively, with 14 bases between them. CDR3 nucleotide sequence: TGCGCCAGCAGCTCTGCCGGGGTAAGGACCGGGGAGCTGTTTTTT. This codes for CASSSAGVRTGELFF.

The chain has TRBV2 and TRBJ2-1; D is possibly TRBD2 (5 bases). Trimming pared 5 bases from V and 2 bases from J, leaving 16 bases between. Germline-derived CDR1 and CDR2 are SNHLY and FYNNEI. The length of the CDR3 is 16 residues. The CDR3: CASSTSWRSAYNEQFF. The CDR3 DNA follows: TGTGCCAGCAGTACTAGTTGGCGAAGCGCCTACAATGAGCAGTTCTTC.

V and J are TRBV30 and TRBJ2-7; D gene uncertain. V lost 2 bases and J lost 0, with 5 bases in between. CDR1 is GTSNPN and CDR2 is SVGIG in the germline V gene (reference sequence). There are 12 residues in the CDR3. CDR3 coding DNA: TGTGCCTGGAGTCTAAGCTCCTACGAGCAGTACTTC. Translation: CAWSLSSYEQYF.

The V and J genes are TRBV15 and TRBJ2-5; 7 bases agree with TRBD1. Germline V gene data show CDR1 as LNHNV and CDR2 as YYDKDF (reference sequence). CDR3 length: 15 residues. After removal of 5 bases from V and 3 bases from J, the junction contained 9 bases not matched to a gene. The CDR3 DNA sequence: TGTGCCACCAGCGGTAGACAGGGTAATAAAGAGACCCAGTACTTC. This sequence encodes CATSGRQGNKETQYF.

The rearrangement links TRBV12-3 or TRBV12-4 to TRBJ1-1; D uncertain. The germline V and J ends were trimmed by 4 bases and 2 bases, with 8 bases remaining between them. The CDR3 loop spans 13 amino acids. CDR3 sequence reads: CASSYGSNTEAFF. CDR3 sequence (DNA): TGTGCCAGCAGTTACGGGTCCAACACTGAAGCTTTCTTT.

The chain combines TRBV3-1 (or the pseudogene TRBV3-2) with TRBJ1-2, with 12 positions matching TRBD1. With V trimmed by 1 base and J by 8 bases, 2 bases remained unmatched. The CDR3 totals 14 residues. CDR1 is LGHDT, CDR2 YNNKEL, per germline (reference sequence). The chain's CDR3 is CASSQGDRGRGYTF. The CDR3 DNA is TGTGCCAGCAGCCAAGGGGACAGGGGGCGAGGCTACACCTTC.

The rearrangement links TRBV6-2 or TRBV6-3 to TRBJ1-1; D gene unclear. Trimming stripped 3 bases from V and 4 bases from J, with 12 bases between. CDR3 length: 14 residues. Germline values: CDR1 MNHEY, CDR2 SVGEGT. In nucleotides, the CDR3 is TGTGCCAGCAGTTATCAGGAGGCAGGCACTGAAGCTTTCTTT. Translated: CASSYQEAGTEAFF.

The chain joins TRBV10-3 to TRBJ2-1, with D possibly being TRBD1 (5 bases). CDR3 size: 14 residues. Trimming stripped 7 bases from V and 5 bases from J, with 15 bases between. Germline V gene lookup returns CDR1 ENHRY and CDR2 SYGVKD. The CDR3: CAITQGIEHNEQFF. The CDR3 DNA is TGTGCCATCACTCAGGGTATTGAGCACAATGAGCAGTTCTTC.

The V gene is TRBV6-5, the J gene TRBJ2-7, with no clear D. V was pared by 5 bases and J by 1 base, with 9 bases between. Germline V gives CDR1 MNHEY, CDR2 SVGAGI. CDR3 length equals 13 residues. CDR3 residues: CASSTSWSYEQYF. CDR3 bases: TGTGCCAGCAGTACCTCTTGGTCCTACGAGCAGTACTTC.

The CDR3 nucleotides are TGTGCCACCCGAGACAGTCCGCCAGCCAGGCCCTCTCTCTATGGCTACACCTTC. Protein product: CATRDSPPARPSLYGYTF. This chain connects TRBV24-1 to TRBJ1-2, with D possibly matching TRBD1 (5 bases). Trimming removed 9 bases at V and 4 bases at J, with 29 bases between. Germline loops: CDR1 KGHDR, CDR2 SFDVKD. The CDR3 loop spans 18 amino acids.

The gene calls are TRBV27 and TRBJ2-3; 14 bases line up with TRBD2. CDR3 length: 16 residues. Trimming cost V 6 bases and J 3 bases; bases outside gene matches: 5. The germline CDR1 and CDR2 sequences are MNHEY and SMNVEV (reference sequence). The CDR3 nucleotides read TGTGCCAGCAGCCCGACTAGCGGGGGGGCAACAGATACGCAGTATTTT. It translates to CASSPTSGGATDTQYF.

The chain couples TRBV27 to TRBJ1-1; TRBD1 agrees at 8 bases. The J segment lost 1 base and the V segment lost 8 bases, leaving 12 bases of the junction unmatched. This CDR3 contains 16 residues. Germline assignment: CDR1 MNHEY and CDR2 SMNVEV (reference sequence). CDR3 amino acids: CASRRGQANPNTEAFF. In DNA form, the CDR3 reads TGTGCCAGCCGAAGGGGACAGGCGAACCCGAACACTGAAGCTTTCTTT.

The V gene is TRBV6-5, the J gene TRBJ1-1; 7 bases match TRBD1. The ends lost 10 bases at V and 1 base at J; junction bases unmatched: 3. CDR3 length: 12 residues. Germline CDR1 reads MNHEY; CDR2 reads SVGAGI. This CDR3 is CATGGWNTEAFF. The DNA of the CDR3 is TGTGCCACAGGGGGGTGGAACACTGAAGCTTTCTTT.

The rearrangement joins TRBV2 to TRBJ2-4; no definite D call. CDR3 length: 11 residues. V lost 3 bases, J lost 13 bases, and 10 bases lay in between. Germline lookup yields CDR1 SNHLY and CDR2 FYNNEI. CDR3 nucleotide sequence: TGTGCCAGCAGTGACGGACGGATACAGTACTTC. Residues: CASSDGRIQYF.

The gene calls are TRBV19 and TRBJ1-3, with a tentative D call TRBD1 (6 bases). The CDR3 loop spans 16 amino acids. From germline, CDR1 is LNHDA and CDR2 SQIVND (reference sequence). V dropped 2 bases and J dropped 2 bases, with 13 bases sitting between them. CDR3 region: CASSIRTAGTGNTIYF. Written as DNA, the CDR3 is TGTGCCAGTAGTATAAGGACAGCGGGGACTGGAAACACCATATATTTT.